This T cell receptor (beta chain) was found in a study of T cells in Graves' hyperthyroidism and ophthalmopathy. Regarding the study as a whole: Blood also held most thyroid clonotypes expanded beyond 0.001.

RNA transcripts served as the template for amplifying TCR beta CDR3 regions. Primed by the HTBI set, a first-round RT-PCR was run on the TCR CDR3. TCRdb re-analysed the multiplex PCR reads in MiXCR, keeping a single row per CDR3 protein. The data hold around 200,000 distinct CDR3 sequences, with 15% to 20% observed a single time. This CDR3 has 15 amino acids. V was shortened by 3 bases and J by 7 bases, with 16 bases between the two germline ends. Germline V gives CDR1 SGDLS, CDR2 YYNGEE. Patients were aged 18 to 65, had disease duration under 2 months, and had newly diagnosed hyperthyroidism. Pregnant or lactating patients were excluded, as were those with uncontrolled infection or other autoimmune disease. In the case of this clonotype: Antigen specificity is unknown.

The rearrangement joins TRBV9 to TRBJ1-4; perhaps TRBD1 as D (5 bases). The origin of this receptor is a man aged 40-55 years with Graves' hyperthyroidism. Sequencing input: blood. Here the CDR3 DNA reads TGTGCCAGCAGCGGCCTAGGAGGGGCGGGTGAAAAACTGTTTTTT. This gives the protein CASSGLGGAGEKLFF.